This is a list of T cell receptor beta chains from one sample in a study of regulatory T cells in long-lasting Graves disease. In TCRdb, the multiplex PCR reads were re-called with MiXCR into one record per CDR3 protein. The sample has some 450,000 distinct CDR3 sequences; about 16% are singletons. These data were also filed under a second study, of T cells in Graves' hyperthyroidism and ophthalmopathy.

The sample here was peripheral blood mononuclear cells (PBMCs), taken at new diagnosis, from a patient treated with antithyroid drugs. The receptors come from a woman aged 25 to 39 with Graves disease. Both conserved end residues are part of each CDR3. A D gene is named only where the DNA matches it firmly. Some rows have no size entry. The others give once, few or many, or a class for an expanded clone.

cdr3_nt cdr3_aa clone_size d_call j_call v_call
TGTGCCAGCAGCTTGAGGCTAGAAGGGGGAAGTGAGCAGTTCTTC CASSLRLEGGSEQFF many - TRBJ2-1 TRBV7-2
TGTGCCAGCAGCTTAGGCGGGAGCCTCCAGACCCAGTACTTC CASSLGGSLQTQYF - TRBD2 TRBJ2-5 TRBV7-2
TGTGCCAGCAGCCCCCCGTGGGGGAATGGCAATCAGCCCCAGCATTTT CASSPPWGNGNQPQHF - - TRBJ1-5 TRBV7-2
TGTGCCAGTAGTAGGACTAGCGGGGGGCGGCGACAAGAGACCCAGTACTTC CASSRTSGGRRQETQYF - TRBD2 TRBJ2-5 TRBV19
TGCAGTGCACCCAGCAGCTCCTACGAGCAGTACTTC CSAPSSSYEQYF many - TRBJ2-7 TRBV20-1
TGTGCCAGCAGGGTCGTGGCAGTCTATGGCTACACCTTC CASRVVAVYGYTF many - TRBJ1-2 TRBV2
TGCAGTGCGCGCGATCCGGGACAGGGATATCCCACTGAAGCTTTCTTT CSARDPGQGYPTEAFF - TRBD1 TRBJ1-1 TRBV20-1
TGTGCCAGCGTCACGGCGGGGGTCCTCTACGAGCAGTACTTC CASVTAGVLYEQYF many TRBD2 TRBJ2-7 TRBV28
TGTGCCAGCAGCTTAGGCGAGTTTCTCGGGAATCAGCCCCAGCATTTT CASSLGEFLGNQPQHF many - TRBJ1-5 TRBV7-2
TGTGCCACCAGCGGACTAGCAACGGGAGGGCTGGTCTTC CATSGLATGGLVF few TRBD2 TRBJ2-1 TRBV15
TGTGCCAGCAGGGCCGGCACAGGGGTTAGGAGCACTGAAGCTTTCTTT CASRAGTGVRSTEAFF many TRBD1 TRBJ1-1 TRBV28
TGCAGCGTTCCCCGGGACCGCAACTATGGCTACACCTTC CSVPRDRNYGYTF - - TRBJ1-2 TRBV29-1
TGCGCCAGCAGCTTCTCGGGCACAGATACGCAGTATTTT CASSFSGTDTQYF many - TRBJ2-3 TRBV5-1
TGTGCCAGCAGGCCTCTAAGGGGGTTCGGTCAGCCCCAGCATTTT CASRPLRGFGQPQHF - - TRBJ1-5 TRBV2
TGTGCCACCAGCAGGGGGGGGCCCCCGCTGACCCATGAGCAGTTCTTC CATSRGGPPLTHEQFF many - TRBJ2-1 TRBV15
TGCAGTGCTAGACCCATCGGACTAGCGGCCTACGAGCAGTACTTC CSARPIGLAAYEQYF few TRBD2 TRBJ2-7 TRBV20-1
TGCAGCGTTGAAGGGTCGGGCCGGGACAGTGAGCAGTTCTTC CSVEGSGRDSEQFF - TRBD1 TRBJ2-1 TRBV29-1
TGTGCCAGCAGTCCCCTAAGACAGTTATATGGCTACACCTTC CASSPLRQLYGYTF - - TRBJ1-2 TRBV28
TGTGCCAGCTCACTTTCTCTCAGGGAAGCCCGGCATTTT CASSLSLREARHF many - TRBJ1-5 TRBV18
TGTGCCAGCAGCCAAGCTCCGGGGTCCGGTGAAAAACTGTTTTTT CASSQAPGSGEKLFF many - TRBJ1-4 TRBV3-1
TGCAGTGCGACCCCCGTGGGACAGGGTTACAATGAGCAGTTCTTC CSATPVGQGYNEQFF - TRBD1 TRBJ2-1 TRBV20-1
TGCAGCGGCGGACTAGCGGGAGGAAGCTCCTACGAGCAGTACTTC CSGGLAGGSSYEQYF - TRBD2 TRBJ2-7 TRBV29-1